A single sample gave rise to the 20 T cell receptor beta chains below, sequenced in a study of blood T cell repertoires in COVID-19. TCRdb's copy holds only in-frame clones and misses some; the assay was immunoSEQ multiplex PCR. The sample shows 150,000 to 200,000 clones, approximately 89% of them seen only once. Sample: PBMCs or T cells enriched from blood (not recorded which). All receptors come from a woman under 30 who had recovered from COVID-19.

V usage is TRBV7-2 and J usage is TRBJ2-7, with D maybe TRBD1 (6 bases). The V gene lost 3 bases and the J gene lost 4 bases, with 16 bases spanning the gap. Germline V CDR1 and CDR2: SGHTA, FQGNSA. This CDR3 spans 15 amino acids. The DNA for the CDR3 is TGTGCCAGCAGCTTTTCTCCGGACAGCCCATACGAGCAGTACTTC. Its protein is CASSFSPDSPYEQYF. The full variable domain, its missing parts supplied by reference TRBV7-2 and TRBJ2-7, is GAGVSQSPSNKVTEKGKDVELRCDPISGHTALYWYRQSLGQGLEFLIYFQGNSAPDKSGLPSDRFSAERTGGSVSTLTIQRTQQEDSAVYLCASSFSPDSPYEQYFGPGTRLTVT.

The chain has TRBV19 and TRBJ2-5; TRBD2 aligns across 11 bases. This CDR3 spans 18 amino acids. CDR1 is LNHDA and CDR2 is SQIVND in the germline V gene (reference sequence). J lost 0 bases, V lost 1 base, and 7 bases had no gene match. For the CDR3, the DNA is TGTGCCAGTAGTATAGTCACACCGGGACTAGCGGACCAAGAGACCCAGTACTTC. It is translated as CASSIVTPGLADQETQYF. The complete variable domain, with remaining parts taken from reference TRBV19 and TRBJ2-5, reads DGGITQSPKYLFRKEGQNVTLSCEQNLNHDAMYWYRQDPGQGLRLIYYSQIVNDFQKGDIAEGYSVSREKKESFPLTVTSAQKNPTAFYLCASSIVTPGLADQETQYFGPGTRLLVL.

V usage is TRBV7-2 and J usage is TRBJ1-3; no reliable D call. The germline CDR1 and CDR2 sequences are SGHTA and FQGNSA. With 4 bases removed from V and 0 bases from J, the gap between germline ends came to 7 bases. This CDR3 has 14 amino acids. This CDR3 reads CASSSGYSGNTIYF. The CDR3 coding sequence is TGTGCCAGCAGCTCCGGTTACTCTGGAAACACCATATATTTT.

The rearrangement joins TRBV7-2 to TRBJ2-7, with D uncertain. The CDR3 runs 13 residues. Trimming pared 0 bases from V and 4 bases from J, leaving 7 bases between. CDR1 and CDR2 from the germline V gene are SGHTA and FQGNSA. CDR3 bases: TGTGCCAGCAGCTTAGCGCGGTTTTACGAGCAGTACTTC. This codes for CASSLARFYEQYF.

This chain uses TRBV28 with TRBJ2-1, with D possibly being TRBD1 (5 bases). V gave up 3 bases and J gave up 4 bases, with 28 bases separating them. CDR1 is MDHEN and CDR2 is SYDVKM in the germline V gene. The CDR3 consists of 20 residues. The CDR3 is CASSLFPLGYDQGFYNEQFF. CDR3 nucleotides: TGTGCCAGCAGTTTGTTTCCACTTGGCTACGATCAGGGTTTTTACAATGAGCAGTTCTTC.

This clone appeared many times. The chain joins TRBV11-2 to TRBJ2-3; D gene unclear. V lost 3 bases to trimming and J lost 1 base, with 17 bases between them. The CDR3 is 17 amino acids. Germline CDR1 is SGHAT and CDR2 is FQNNGV. The DNA for the CDR3 is TGTGCCAGCAGCTTTGGTCACCCCGAGATCGGCACAGATACGCAGTATTTT. It translates to CASSFGHPEIGTDTQYF.

This clone was observed a handful of times. The gene calls are TRBV6-5 and TRBJ2-7, with a weak D call TRBD2 (6 bases). The CDR3 sequence is 13 residues long. Trimming shortened V by 8 bases and J by 0 bases, and 11 bases separated the two germline ends. From germline, CDR1 is MNHEY and CDR2 SVGAGI. CDR3 amino acids: CASGTVNSYEQYF. The CDR3 DNA is TGTGCCAGCGGGACTGTCAACTCCTACGAGCAGTACTTC.

CDR3 sequence: CASSGSSGSSYEQYF. CDR3 nucleotides: TGTGCCAGTAGTGGGTCAAGCGGGAGCTCCTACGAGCAGTACTTC. The V gene is TRBV19, the J gene TRBJ2-7; 8 bases line up with TRBD2. The J segment lost 0 bases and the V segment lost 5 bases, leaving 6 bases of the junction unmatched. Germline V gene lookup returns CDR1 LNHDA and CDR2 SQIVND (reference sequence). CDR3 length: 15 amino acids. The whole variable domain, remainder taken from reference TRBV19 and TRBJ2-7, is DGGITQSPKYLFRKEGQNVTLSCEQNLNHDAMYWYRQDPGQGLRLIYYSQIVNDFQKGDIAEGYSVSREKKESFPLTVTSAQKNPTAFYLCASSGSSGSSYEQYFGPGTRLTVT.

The gene calls are TRBV12-3 or TRBV12-4 and TRBJ2-5; D remains ambiguous. The CDR3 runs 13 residues. Trimming removed 2 bases from V and 7 bases from J, with 11 bases in between. CDR3 coding DNA: TGTGCCAGCAGTTTACGCGGTCCGGGGACCCAGTACTTC. Its protein is CASSLRGPGTQYF.

This chain connects TRBV9 to TRBJ2-3; D is uncertain. Trimming removed 4 bases at V and 4 bases at J, with 16 bases between. Germline values: CDR1 SGDLS, CDR2 YYNGEE. CDR3 length: 15 amino acids. The CDR3 protein is CASSNTIYSADTQYF. The CDR3 coding sequence is TGTGCCAGCAGCAACACTATATATTCAGCAGATACGCAGTATTTT.

The chain links TRBV7-3 to TRBJ2-1; 12 bases line up with TRBD2. V was pared by 5 bases and J by 4 bases, with 3 bases of the junction left unmatched. Germline V gene data show CDR1 as SGHTA and CDR2 as FQGTGA. The CDR3 length is 15 residues. The CDR3 nucleotides read TGTGCCAGCAGCCTAGCGGGAGGGCTTTACAATGAGCAGTTCTTC. Amino acids: CASSLAGGLYNEQFF.

The genes are TRBV7-2 and TRBJ1-1; 9 nucleotides agree with TRBD1. The J segment lost 1 base and the V segment lost 4 bases, leaving 7 bases of the junction unmatched. The CDR3 loop spans 16 amino acids. Germline values: CDR1 SGHTA, CDR2 FQGNSA. CDR3 DNA sequence: TGTGCCAGCAGCTCACGGACAGGGGCCGCGAACACTGAAGCTTTCTTT. The encoded protein is CASSSRTGAANTEAFF.

The chain uses TRBV11-2 and TRBJ2-7; TRBD2 might be the D (5 bases). This CDR3 is 14 amino acids long. The V gene lost 0 bases and the J gene lost 3 bases, with 9 bases spanning the gap. Per the germline V gene, CDR1 is SGHAT and CDR2 is FQNNGV. CDR3 loop: CASSLDASSYEQYF. For the CDR3, the DNA is TGTGCCAGCAGCTTAGACGCTAGCAGCTACGAGCAGTACTTC.

The rearrangement joins TRBV4-1 to TRBJ1-3; TRBD1 agrees at 9 bases. V trimming: 0 bases; J trimming: 4 bases; junction bases outside the gene matches: 4. CDR1 and CDR2 (germline): MGHRA, YSYEKL. The CDR3 runs 16 residues. CDR3: CASSQEGQGTGNTIYF. The CDR3 region has the DNA TGCGCCAGCAGCCAAGAGGGACAGGGTACGGGAAACACCATATATTTT.

This chain links TRBV3-1 (or the pseudogene TRBV3-2) with TRBJ2-3; 10 bases agree with TRBD2. The V segment lost 4 bases and the J segment 6 bases; nucleotides outside the gene matches: 10. The CDR3 totals 16 residues. Germline V lookup: CDR1 LGHDT, CDR2 YNNKEL (reference sequence). CDR3 residues: CASSPRLASGSDTQYF. The CDR3 DNA reads TGTGCCAGCAGCCCGAGGTTGGCTAGCGGGAGTGATACGCAGTATTTT.

For the CDR3, the DNA is TGTGCCAGCAGCCAACAGGCAGGGTCTGGAAACACCATATATTTT. Translation gives CASSQQAGSGNTIYF. This sequence joins TRBV3-1 (or the pseudogene TRBV3-2) and TRBJ1-3, with D possibly TRBD1 on 5 matching bases. This CDR3 is 15 amino acids long. V was clipped by 2 bases and J by 1 base, with 9 bases between them. CDR1 is LGHDT, CDR2 YNNKEL, per germline (reference sequence).

The chain employs TRBV24-1 and TRBJ2-1; TRBD2 might be the D (6 bases). Trimming took 5 bases from V and 5 from J, leaving 12 bases between them. CDR1 and CDR2 (germline): KGHDR, SFDVKD. The CDR3 is 14 residues long. The DNA of the CDR3 is TGTGCCACCAGTGTAAGCGGGTCTAACAATGAGCAGTTCTTC. It codes for CATSVSGSNNEQFF.

V and J are TRBV6-5 and TRBJ1-2; D is unclear. The CDR3 length is 15 residues. The V gene's germline CDR1 is MNHEY and CDR2 SVGAGI. Between the trimmed V and J ends, which lost 0 bases and 3 bases, there was a span of 11 bases. CDR3 protein: CASSYSGADYYGYTF. The DNA of the CDR3 is TGTGCCAGCAGTTACTCCGGAGCAGACTACTATGGCTACACCTTC.

CDR3 protein: CASSSQQETQYF. As DNA, the CDR3 is TGCGCCAGCAGTAGCCAGCAAGAGACCCAGTACTTC. This chain uses TRBV5-1 with TRBJ2-5, with D unclear. Deletions cut 5 bases from V and 2 bases from J, with 7 bases between. This CDR3 region has 12 residues. The germline gives CDR1 SGHRS, CDR2 YFSETQ.

This sequence joins TRBV7-2 and TRBJ2-5, with a weak D call TRBD1 (6 bases). The germline V gene has CDR1 SGHTA and CDR2 FQGNSA. V lost 8 bases, J lost 5 bases, and 18 bases lay in between. The CDR3 is 14 amino acids. Here the CDR3 reads CASRQDGKGETQYF. The CDR3 coding sequence is TGTGCCAGCCGACAGGACGGGAAGGGGGAGACCCAGTACTTC.